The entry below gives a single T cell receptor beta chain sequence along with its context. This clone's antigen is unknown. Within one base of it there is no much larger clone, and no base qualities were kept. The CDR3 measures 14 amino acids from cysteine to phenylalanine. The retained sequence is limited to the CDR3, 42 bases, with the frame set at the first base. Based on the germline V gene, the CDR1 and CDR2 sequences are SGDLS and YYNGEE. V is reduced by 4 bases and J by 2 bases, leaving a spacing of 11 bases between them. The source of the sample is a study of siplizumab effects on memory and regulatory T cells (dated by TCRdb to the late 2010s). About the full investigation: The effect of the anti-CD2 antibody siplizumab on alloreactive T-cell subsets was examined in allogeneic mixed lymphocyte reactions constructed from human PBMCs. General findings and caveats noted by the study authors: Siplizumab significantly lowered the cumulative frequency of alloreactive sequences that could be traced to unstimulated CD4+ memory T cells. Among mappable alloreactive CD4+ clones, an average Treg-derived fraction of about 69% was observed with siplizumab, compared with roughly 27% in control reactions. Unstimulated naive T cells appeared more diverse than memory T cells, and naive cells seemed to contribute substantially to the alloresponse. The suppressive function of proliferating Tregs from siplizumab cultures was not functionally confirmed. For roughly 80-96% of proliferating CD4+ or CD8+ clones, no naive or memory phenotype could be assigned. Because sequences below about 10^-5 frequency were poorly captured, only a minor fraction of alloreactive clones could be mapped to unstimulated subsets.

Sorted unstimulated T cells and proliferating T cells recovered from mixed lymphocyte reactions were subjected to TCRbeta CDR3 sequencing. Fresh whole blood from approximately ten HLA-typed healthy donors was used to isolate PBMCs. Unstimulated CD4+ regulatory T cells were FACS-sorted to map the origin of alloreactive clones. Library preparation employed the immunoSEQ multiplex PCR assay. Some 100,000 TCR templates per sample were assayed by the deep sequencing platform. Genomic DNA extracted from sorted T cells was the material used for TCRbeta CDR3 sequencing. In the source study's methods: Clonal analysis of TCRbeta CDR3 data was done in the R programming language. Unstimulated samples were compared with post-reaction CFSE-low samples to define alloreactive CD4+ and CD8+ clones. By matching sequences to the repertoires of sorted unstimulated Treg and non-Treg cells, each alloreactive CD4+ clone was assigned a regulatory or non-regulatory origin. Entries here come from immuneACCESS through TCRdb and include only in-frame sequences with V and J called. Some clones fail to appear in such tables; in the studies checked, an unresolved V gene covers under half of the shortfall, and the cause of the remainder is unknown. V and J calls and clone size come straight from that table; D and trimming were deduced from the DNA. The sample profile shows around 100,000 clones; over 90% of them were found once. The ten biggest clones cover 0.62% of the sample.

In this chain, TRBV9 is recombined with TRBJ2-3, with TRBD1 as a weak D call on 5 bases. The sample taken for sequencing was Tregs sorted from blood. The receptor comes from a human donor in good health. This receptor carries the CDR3 CASSLRQTTDTQYF. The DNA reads TGTGCCAGCAGCCTACGACAGACCACAGATACGCAGTATTTT.